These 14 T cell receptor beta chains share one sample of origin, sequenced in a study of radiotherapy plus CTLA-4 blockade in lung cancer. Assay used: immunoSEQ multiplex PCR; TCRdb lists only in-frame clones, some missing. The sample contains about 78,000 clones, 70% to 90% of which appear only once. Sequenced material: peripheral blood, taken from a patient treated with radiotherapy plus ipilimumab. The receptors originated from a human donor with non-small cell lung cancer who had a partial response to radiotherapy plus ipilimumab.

CDR3 in amino acids: CSVTSESYNEQFF. The CDR3 bases are TGCAGCGTGACTAGCGAATCCTACAATGAGCAGTTCTTC. The chain recombines TRBV29-1 with TRBJ2-1; 8 bases are a match to TRBD2. The CDR3 contains 13 residues. Per the germline V gene, CDR1 is SQVTM and CDR2 is ANQGSEA. V shed 6 bases and J 1 base; nucleotides not matched to a gene: 2.

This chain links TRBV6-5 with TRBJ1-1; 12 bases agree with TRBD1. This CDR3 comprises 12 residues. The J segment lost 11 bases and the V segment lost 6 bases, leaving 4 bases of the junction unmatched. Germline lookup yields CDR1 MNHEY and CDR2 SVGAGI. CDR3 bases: TGTGCCAGCAGGGGGGACAGGGGGCTCGCTTTCTTT. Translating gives CASRGDRGLAFF.

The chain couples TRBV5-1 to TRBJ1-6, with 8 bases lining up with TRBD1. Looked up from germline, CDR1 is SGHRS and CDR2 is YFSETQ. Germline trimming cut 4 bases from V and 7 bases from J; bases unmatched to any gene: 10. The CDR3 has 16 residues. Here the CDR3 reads CASSKTPGQENSPLHF. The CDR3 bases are TGCGCCAGCAGCAAAACCCCGGGACAGGAAAATTCACCCCTCCACTTT.

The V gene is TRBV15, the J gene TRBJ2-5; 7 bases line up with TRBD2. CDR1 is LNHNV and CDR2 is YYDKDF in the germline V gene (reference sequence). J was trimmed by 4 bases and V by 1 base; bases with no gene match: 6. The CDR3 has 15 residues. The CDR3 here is CATSRVRLASETQYF. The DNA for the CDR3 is TGTGCCACCAGCAGAGTACGACTAGCCTCAGAGACCCAGTACTTC.

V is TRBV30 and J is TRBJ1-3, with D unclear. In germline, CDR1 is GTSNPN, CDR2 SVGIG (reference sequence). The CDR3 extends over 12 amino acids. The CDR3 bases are TGTGGCGGAACCTACTCTGGAAACACCATATATTTT. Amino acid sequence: CGGTYSGNTIYF. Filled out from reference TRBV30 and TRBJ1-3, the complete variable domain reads SQTIHQWPATLVQPVGSPLSLECTVEGTSNPNLYWYRQAAGRGLQLLFYSVGIGQISSEVPQNLSASRPQDRQFILSSKKLLLSDSGFYLCGGTYSGNTIYFGEGSWLTVV.

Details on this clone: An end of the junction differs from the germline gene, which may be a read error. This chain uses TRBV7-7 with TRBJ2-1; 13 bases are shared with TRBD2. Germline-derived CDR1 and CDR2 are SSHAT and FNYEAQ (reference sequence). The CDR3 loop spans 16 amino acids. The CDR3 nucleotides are TGTGCTAGCAGCAACCGACTAGCGGGAGGTTACAATGAGCAGTTCTTC. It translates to CASSNRLAGGYNEQFF. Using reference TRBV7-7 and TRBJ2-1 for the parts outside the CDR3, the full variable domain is GAGVSQSPRYKVTKRGQDVTLRCDPISSHATLYWYQQALGQGPEFLTYFNYEAQPDKSGLPSDRFSAERPEGSISTLTIQRTEQRDSAMYRCASSNRLAGGYNEQFFGPGTRLTVL.

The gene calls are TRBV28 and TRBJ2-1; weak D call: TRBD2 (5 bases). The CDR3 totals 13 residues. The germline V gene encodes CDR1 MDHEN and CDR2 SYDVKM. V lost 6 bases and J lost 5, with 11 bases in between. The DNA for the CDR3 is TGTGCCAGCAGGACAAGGGAGAACAATGAGCAGTTCTTC. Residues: CASRTRENNEQFF.

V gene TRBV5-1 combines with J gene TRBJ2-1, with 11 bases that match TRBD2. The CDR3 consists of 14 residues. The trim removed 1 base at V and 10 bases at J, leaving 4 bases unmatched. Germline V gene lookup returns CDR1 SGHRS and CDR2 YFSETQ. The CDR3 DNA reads TGCGCCAGCAGCTTGACTAGCGGGGGCGGGGAGCAGTTCTTC. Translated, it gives CASSLTSGGGEQFF. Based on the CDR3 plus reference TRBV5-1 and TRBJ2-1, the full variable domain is KAGVTQTPRYLIKTRGQQVTLSCSPISGHRSVSWYQQTPGQGLQFLFEYFSETQRNKGNFPGRFSGRQFSNSRSEMNVSTLELGDSALYLCASSLTSGGGEQFFGPGTRLTVL.

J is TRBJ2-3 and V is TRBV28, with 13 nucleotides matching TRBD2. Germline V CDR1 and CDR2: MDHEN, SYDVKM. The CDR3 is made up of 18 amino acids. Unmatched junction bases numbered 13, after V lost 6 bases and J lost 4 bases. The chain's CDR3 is CASSSGLAGVRVADTQYF. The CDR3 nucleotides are TGTGCCAGCAGCTCTGGACTAGCGGGAGTTAGGGTAGCAGATACGCAGTATTTT.

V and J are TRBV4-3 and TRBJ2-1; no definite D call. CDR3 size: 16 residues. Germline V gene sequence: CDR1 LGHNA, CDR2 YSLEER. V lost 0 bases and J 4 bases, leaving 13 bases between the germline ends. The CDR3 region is CASSQEVVSAYNEQFF. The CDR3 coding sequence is TGCGCCAGCAGCCAAGAGGTAGTCAGCGCGTACAATGAGCAGTTCTTC.

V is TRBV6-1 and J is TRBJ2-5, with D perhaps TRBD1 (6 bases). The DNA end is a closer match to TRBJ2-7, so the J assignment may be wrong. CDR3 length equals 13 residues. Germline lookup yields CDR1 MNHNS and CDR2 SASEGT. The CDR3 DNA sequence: TGTGCCAGCAGACAGGGATCGATCTACGAGCAGTACTTC. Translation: CASRQGSIYEQYF.

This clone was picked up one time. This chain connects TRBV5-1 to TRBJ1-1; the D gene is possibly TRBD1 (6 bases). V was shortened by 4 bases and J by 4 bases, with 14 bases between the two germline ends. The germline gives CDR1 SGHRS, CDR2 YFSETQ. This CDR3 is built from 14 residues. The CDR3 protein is CASSDTGSTTEAFF. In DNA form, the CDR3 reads TGCGCCAGCAGCGATACAGGGTCTACCACTGAAGCTTTCTTT.

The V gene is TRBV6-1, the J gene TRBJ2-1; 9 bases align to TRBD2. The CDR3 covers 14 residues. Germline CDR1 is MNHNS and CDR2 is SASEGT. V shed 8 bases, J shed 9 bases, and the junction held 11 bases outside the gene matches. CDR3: CASRQAGGNGEQFF. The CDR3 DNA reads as TGTGCCAGCCGCCAAGCGGGAGGAAATGGTGAGCAGTTCTTC.

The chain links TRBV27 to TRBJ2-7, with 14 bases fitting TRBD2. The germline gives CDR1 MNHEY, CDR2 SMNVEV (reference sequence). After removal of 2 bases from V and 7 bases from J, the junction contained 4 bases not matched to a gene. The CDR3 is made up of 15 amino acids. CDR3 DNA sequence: TGTGCCAGCAGTTTAGGGACTAGCGGGAGCGGTGAGCAGTACTTC. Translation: CASSLGTSGSGEQYF.